This T cell receptor beta chain derives from a study of neurological immune-mediated disorders. Study-wide points: While HTLV-1-associated myelopathy showed the greatest TCR clonal expansion, multiple sclerosis showed the least, falling below healthy controls.

Stored at -80 C, 2 million PBMCs were the source of the unsorted libraries. The cDNA came from 5'RACE with 10-nucleotide random UMIs. TCRdb used MiXCR to reprocess the 5' RACE reads, holding one entry per CDR3 protein. The sample contains tens of thousands of distinct CDR3 sequences, roughly 13% of which appear only once. CDR1 SGHRS and CDR2 YFSETQ come from the germline V gene. The CDR3 spans 17 residues. The V and J ends lost 6 bases and 5 bases, in that order; junction bases with no gene match: 14. This clonotype was counted ten times or more. The target antigen is unknown. This TCR was sampled from a female donor in good health. What was sequenced was PBMCs. V gene TRBV5-1 combines with J gene TRBJ2-5, with TRBD1 matching over 12 bases. CDR3 sequence reads: CASTPWGTGGLGETQYF. CDR3 nucleotides: TGCGCCAGCACCCCCTGGGGGACAGGGGGCCTTGGGGAGACCCAGTACTTC.